This TCR beta chain appears in the sequencing data of a study of cytomegalovirus exposure and HLA in healthy donors. CDR1 is ENHRY and CDR2 is SYGVKD in the germline V gene. There are 16 residues in the CDR3. The V gene end was trimmed by 8 bases and the J gene end by 0 bases; junction bases not matched to a gene: 7. Amplification used 60 Vbeta primers and 13 Jbeta primers. Clones were read by immunoSEQ multiplex PCR, and TCRdb kept only the in-frame ones, dropping some. This sample carries about 50,000 clones, more than 60% of them seen once, and the ten largest clones take approximately 2.5%. This TCR came from a woman in her 40s in good health and CMV-seropositive. Input material: PBMCs. The rearrangement uses TRBV10-3 and TRBJ2-6, with 7 bases fitting TRBD1. In nucleotides, the CDR3 is TGTGCCATCGGACAGGTTGATAGCTCTGGGGCCAACGTCCTGACTTTC. Translation: CAIGQVDSSGANVLTF.